The clone carrying this TCR beta chain was seen once. The data stem from a study of blood T cell repertoires in COVID-19. Study overall: Samples came from the United States, Italy and Spain, spanning acute and convalescent COVID-19.

This CDR3 region has 16 residues. Per the germline V gene, CDR1 is MDHEN and CDR2 is SYDVKM. The V end was cut by 4 bases, the J end by 1 base, with 14 bases between. Methods used by the authors: Counts of nucleated cells, estimated from reference gene primer amplification, were obtained. TCRdb's table, derived via immunoSEQ multiplex PCR, lists solely in-frame clones and lacks some. V and J calls and clone size are as listed in that table; D and trimming were resolved from the DNA. In the table there are fewer than 30,000 clones, over 70% of which are singletons. Sequencing used peripheral blood. The chain has TRBV28 and TRBJ1-5; D gene uncertain. The TCR sequence derives from a man aged 65 to 85 with active COVID-19. CDR3 sequence: CASSSMVQVSNQPQHF. CDR3 sequence (DNA): TGTGCCAGCAGTTCTATGGTGCAGGTGAGCAATCAGCCCCAGCATTTT.